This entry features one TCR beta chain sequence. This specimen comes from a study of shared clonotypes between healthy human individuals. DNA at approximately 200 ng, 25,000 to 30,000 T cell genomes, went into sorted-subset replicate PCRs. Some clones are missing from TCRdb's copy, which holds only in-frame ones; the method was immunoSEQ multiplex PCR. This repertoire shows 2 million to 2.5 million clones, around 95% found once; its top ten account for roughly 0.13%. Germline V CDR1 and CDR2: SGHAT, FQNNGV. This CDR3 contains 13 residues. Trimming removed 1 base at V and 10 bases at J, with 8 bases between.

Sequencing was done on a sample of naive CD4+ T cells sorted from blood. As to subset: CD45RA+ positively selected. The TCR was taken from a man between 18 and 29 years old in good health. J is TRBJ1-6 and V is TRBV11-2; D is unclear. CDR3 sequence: CASSLVVRSPLHF. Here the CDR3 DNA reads TGTGCCAGCAGCTTAGTCGTCCGATCACCCCTCCACTTT. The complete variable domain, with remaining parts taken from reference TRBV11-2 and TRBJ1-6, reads EAGVAQSPRYKIIEKRQSVAFWCNPISGHATLYWYQQILGQGPKLLIQFQNNGVVDDSQLPKDRFSAERLKGVDSTLKIQPAKLEDSAVYLCASSLVVRSPLHFGNGTRLTVT.